This T cell receptor (beta chain) is from a study of blood T cell repertoires in COVID-19. The data were produced by immunoSEQ multiplex PCR, yet TCRdb's version contains in-frame clones alone and is incomplete. The sample lists about 150,000 clones, about 80% seen once, with roughly 29% in the top ten. V gave up 4 bases and J gave up 4 bases; unmatched junction bases: 7. The germline gives CDR1 SGHNT, CDR2 YYREEE (reference sequence). CDR3 size: 14 residues. The TCR originated in a woman aged 55-69 years with acute or convalescent COVID-19. Sequencing was done on a sample of peripheral blood. V gene TRBV5-4 combines with J gene TRBJ1-1; 7 bases agree with TRBD1. CDR3 sequence: CASSGGGRGTEAFF. CDR3 DNA: TGTGCCAGCAGCGGAGGGGGCCGCGGCACTGAAGCTTTCTTT.